The 2 T cell receptor delta chains below come from one sample, sequenced in a study of gamma-delta chains in newborns, infants, children. TCRdb processed the reads again with the CATT caller. This table holds roughly 1,300 delta-chain clones, about 1.1% found once. Sequences were obtained from blood. The receptor set was obtained from a child in good health.

To note about this clone: A far larger clone is one base from this, pointing to a likely read error. The chain links TRDV2 to TRDJ1, with D tentatively TRDD3 (5 bases). Germline V gene data show CDR1 as GEAIGNYY and CDR2 as EKD. V lost 3 bases and J lost 4, with 11 bases in between. CDR3 length: 13 amino acids. The CDR3, as DNA: TGTGCCTGTGACTTGCGGGGGGTCGATAAACTCATCTTT. Its translation is CACDLRGVDKLIF.

With respect to this clone: TCRdb pairs this DNA with a much larger clone's protein that differs at residue 9, likely a read error; the protein shown was translated from the DNA. This rearrangement joins TRDV2 to TRDJ1; 8 bases agree with TRDD3. Germline CDR1 and CDR2: GEAIGNYY and EKD. J was trimmed by 0 bases and V by 3 bases; bases with no gene match: 11. The CDR3 spans 17 residues. In DNA, the CDR3 is TGTGCCTGTGACTCTTTACTGGGGGGTACGTACACCGATAAACTCATCTTT. It encodes CACDSLLGGTYTDKLIF.